These 20 T cell receptor beta chains share one sample of origin, sequenced in a study of shared clonotypes between healthy human individuals (dated by TCRdb to 2018 to 2020). Library preparation used the immunoSEQ multiplex PCR assay. TCRdb took this table from immuneACCESS and kept in-frame rearrangements with V and J called. Such tables lack part of the clones; where checked against another copy, unresolved V genes explain under half of the gap, and the rest is unexplained. This sample holds fewer than 1.8 million clones; approximately 98.5% were observed only once. The leading ten clones occupy over 0.3% of the sample. Sequencing was performed on naive CD4+ T cells sorted from blood. Read against the paper, the sample's cell subset or site label means: CD45RA+ positively selected. The source of these receptors is a young man in good health.

Concerning this clone: This specimen includes other DNA sequences encoding the same CDR3. J is TRBJ2-7 and V is TRBV28; 9 nucleotides match TRBD1. The CDR3 spans 13 residues. The V gene's germline CDR1 is MDHEN and CDR2 SYDVKM. Trimming at V came to 5 bases and at J to 4 bases, leaving 3 bases not matched to a gene. The CDR3 region has the DNA TGTGCCAGCAGTCCCGGACAGGGGTACGAGCAGTACTTC. It translates to CASSPGQGYEQYF.

This clone has just one count. V usage is TRBV29-1 and J usage is TRBJ1-4; maybe TRBD1 (6 bases). Germline values: CDR1 SQVTM, CDR2 ANQGSEA. Trimming removed 4 bases from V and 7 bases from J, with 13 bases in between. The CDR3 has 13 residues. This CDR3 reads CSVARGGGEKLFF. DNA for the CDR3: TGCAGCGTTGCACGGGGGGGCGGTGAAAAACTGTTTTTT.

The chain combines TRBV10-3 with TRBJ2-7, with TRBD2 as a possible D gene (6 bases). In germline, CDR1 is ENHRY, CDR2 SYGVKD. This CDR3 region has 12 residues. Deletions cut 4 bases from V and 5 bases from J, with 9 bases between. In DNA, the CDR3 is TGTGCCATCAGTGGGGAGGCCCACGAGCAGTACTTC. It is translated as CAISGEAHEQYF.

Worth noting for this clone: The same CDR3 is also encoded by other DNA sequences in this sample. The CDR3 protein is CASSFWGTEAFF. The CDR3 coding sequence is TGTGCCAGCAGTTTTTGGGGCACTGAAGCTTTCTTT. This chain joins TRBV28 and TRBJ1-1; D gene ambiguous. CDR3 length: 12 residues. Trimming cost V 3 bases and J 4 bases, with 6 bases left between them. Germline V gives CDR1 MDHEN, CDR2 SYDVKM.

The CDR3 region is CAIGEVGTAYNEQFF. The CDR3 DNA sequence: TGTGCCATTGGAGAGGTCGGGACAGCCTACAATGAGCAGTTCTTC. The rearrangement uses TRBV10-3 and TRBJ2-1; 7 bases agree with TRBD1. Germline lookup yields CDR1 ENHRY and CDR2 SYGVKD. The length of the CDR3 is 15 residues. Trimming at V came to 9 bases and at J to 2 bases, leaving 10 bases not matched to a gene.

Comment on this clone: This specimen includes other DNA sequences encoding the same CDR3. The chain has TRBV30 and TRBJ2-5; D not certain. The V gene lost 4 bases and the J gene lost 3 bases, with 6 bases spanning the gap. CDR3 length equals 11 residues. Per the germline V gene, CDR1 is GTSNPN and CDR2 is SVGIG (reference sequence). CDR3 sequence (DNA): TGTGCCTGGACAGCCAAAGAGACCCAGTACTTC. Its translation is CAWTAKETQYF.

CDR3 residues: CASSYGALGTQYF. CDR3 DNA sequence: TGTGCCAGCAGCTATGGCGCTTTAGGGACCCAGTACTTC. V is TRBV5-8 and J is TRBJ2-5; D uncertain. V gave up 3 bases and J gave up 7 bases, with 13 bases separating them. The CDR3 has 13 residues. Germline CDR1 is SGHTS and CDR2 is YDEGEE.

This clone was recorded only once. Additional DNA sequences in this sample encode the identical CDR3. J is TRBJ2-3 and V is TRBV5-1, with D maybe TRBD2 (5 bases). V lost 1 base and J lost 0, with 6 bases in between. Germline CDR1 is SGHRS and CDR2 is YFSETQ. The CDR3 runs to 14 residues. The CDR3 sequence: CASSLSGSTDTQYF. Written as DNA, the CDR3 is TGCGCCAGCAGCTTGAGCGGAAGCACAGATACGCAGTATTTT.

The chain links TRBV11-2 to TRBJ2-5, with no clear D. Trimming removed 1 base at V and 9 bases at J, with 21 bases between. Germline V gene sequence: CDR1 SGHAT, CDR2 FQNNGV. The CDR3 spans 16 residues. The CDR3 loop is CASSLATRSAHSSQYF. In DNA form, the CDR3 reads TGTGCCAGCAGCTTAGCTACAAGGAGCGCTCATTCCTCCCAGTACTTC.

V and J are TRBV6-5 and TRBJ2-1; 7 bases map to TRBD1. The length of the CDR3 is 14 residues. In germline, CDR1 is MNHEY, CDR2 SVGAGI. V gave up 2 bases and J gave up 14 bases; unmatched junction bases: 12. CDR3: CASSYGQVSSREFF. The CDR3 nucleotides are TGTGCCAGCAGTTACGGACAGGTCTCAAGCAGGGAGTTCTTC.

The chain uses TRBV6-1 and TRBJ1-2, with 8 bases matching TRBD1. Germline V CDR1 and CDR2: MNHNS, SASEGT. V was pared by 2 bases and J by 7 bases, with 9 bases of the junction left unmatched. The CDR3 is 15 amino acids. DNA for the CDR3: TGTGCCAGCAGTGAAATGACAGGGGTTGCTGGTGGCTACACCTTC. Protein product: CASSEMTGVAGGYTF.

The chain employs TRBV2 and TRBJ2-7; D may be TRBD1 or TRBD2 (5 bases each). Germline CDR1 is SNHLY and CDR2 is FYNNEI. This CDR3 is built from 13 residues. V was trimmed by 4 bases and J by 6 bases, leaving 13 bases between them. CDR3 nucleotides: TGTGCCAGCAGTGGCCAGGGAGTCTCCGAGCAGTACTTC. Translation: CASSGQGVSEQYF.

This chain connects TRBV28 to TRBJ2-1, with D unresolved. V gave up 6 bases and J gave up 5 bases, with 11 bases separating them. Germline V gene data show CDR1 as MDHEN and CDR2 as SYDVKM. The CDR3 has 13 residues. In DNA, the CDR3 is TGTGCCAGCAGGATACCAAAGAACAATGAGCAGTTCTTC. It codes for CASRIPKNNEQFF.

The chain couples TRBV7-9 to TRBJ1-1; D unclear. This CDR3 spans 12 amino acids. Germline loops: CDR1 SEHNR, CDR2 FQNEAQ (reference sequence). Trimming pared 2 bases from V and 7 bases from J, leaving 8 bases between. The CDR3: CASSLSGSEAFF. CDR3 nucleotides: TGTGCCAGCAGCTTATCGGGAAGTGAAGCTTTCTTT.

This chain links TRBV6-1 with TRBJ2-7; 9 positions match TRBD1. The ends lost 7 bases at V and 2 bases at J; junction bases unmatched: 9. Germline values: CDR1 MNHNS, CDR2 SASEGT. The CDR3 length is 15 residues. The CDR3 region has the DNA TGTGCCAGCATTGACAGGGGGAGATCCCCCTACGAGCAGTACTTC. Its protein product is CASIDRGRSPYEQYF.

V usage is TRBV7-3 and J usage is TRBJ2-5, with D tentatively TRBD2 (5 bases). The V gene lost 5 bases and the J gene lost 3 bases, with 16 bases spanning the gap. Germline V gives CDR1 SGHTA, CDR2 FQGTGA. The CDR3 loop spans 15 amino acids. Here the CDR3 reads CASSPTGFGEETQYF. DNA for the CDR3: TGTGCCAGCAGCCCAACGGGCTTCGGGGAAGAGACCCAGTACTTC. Drawing the rest from reference TRBV7-3 and TRBJ2-5, the complete variable domain is GAGVSQTPSNKVTEKGKYVELRCDPISGHTALYWYRQSLGQGPEFLIYFQGTGAADDSGLPNDRFFAVRPEGSVSTLKIQRTERGDSAVYLCASSPTGFGEETQYFGPGTRLLVL.

The chain links TRBV5-6 to TRBJ2-1, with TRBD2 identical over 13 bases. V was pared by 4 bases and J by 4 bases, with 5 bases of the junction left unmatched. The germline gives CDR1 SGHDT, CDR2 YYEEEE. There are 16 residues in the CDR3. CDR3 nucleotide sequence: TGTGCCAGCAGCGAGGGACTAGCGGGGAAATACAATGAGCAGTTCTTC. Residues: CASSEGLAGKYNEQFF.

With regard to this clone: The same CDR3 is also encoded by other DNA sequences in this sample. DNA of the CDR3: TGTGCCAGCTCACCGCTGGTAGGGGGTTCCTACAATGAGCAGTTCTTC. Protein sequence: CASSPLVGGSYNEQFF. The V and J genes are TRBV18 and TRBJ2-1; weak D call: TRBD1 (6 bases). This CDR3 has 16 amino acids. Looked up from germline, CDR1 is KGHSH and CDR2 is LQKENI. V was clipped by 3 bases and J by 1 base, with 13 bases between them.

The chain's CDR3 is CASSLNLNTGELFF. The CDR3 region has the DNA TGTGCCAGCAGCCTGAACTTGAACACCGGGGAGCTGTTTTTT. The V call is TRBV7-3, the J call TRBJ2-2; D remains ambiguous. CDR1 and CDR2 from the germline V gene are SGHTA and FQGTGA. The CDR3 has 14 amino acids. The V end was cut by 5 bases, the J end by 1 base, with 8 bases between.

The chain employs TRBV6-1 and TRBJ2-3, with D unresolved. The V end was cut by 6 bases, the J end by 1 base, with 14 bases between. This CDR3 has 15 amino acids. Germline V CDR1 and CDR2: MNHNS, SASEGT. CDR3 region: CASRGSNGGTDTQYF. The CDR3 DNA reads as TGTGCCAGCAGGGGAAGTAATGGGGGCACAGATACGCAGTATTTT.